These T cell receptor beta chains were read from a single sample in a study of T-cell reconstitution after alpha-beta-depleted transplantation in children. One entry per CDR3 protein results from TCRdb running MiXCR on the PCR reads. The table shows 600,000 to 800,000 distinct CDR3 sequences, with over 10% occurring only once. The sequencing here drew on PBMCs, taken before TCRalphabeta/CD19-depleted stem cell transplant. The source is a girl aged 2 to 9 with congenital amegakaryocytic thrombocytopenia, due to receive a stem cell transplant. Both conserved end residues are part of each CDR3. A D gene is named only where the DNA matches it firmly. Expanded clones get a size class; other rows say once, few or many, or leave the size out.

d_gene: TRBD1
v_gene: TRBV28
j_gene: TRBJ1-4
abundance: many
CDR3aa: CASSRTGSNEKLFF
CDR3nt: TGTGCCAGCAGTCGGACAGGCTCTAATGAAAAACTGTTTTTT

d_gene: TRBD2
v_gene: TRBV7-6
j_gene: TRBJ2-1
abundance: many
CDR3aa: CASSLSGSFDEQFF
CDR3nt: TGTGCCAGCAGCTTAAGCGGGAGTTTTGATGAGCAGTTCTTC

d_gene: TRBD2
v_gene: TRBV5-1
j_gene: TRBJ2-3
abundance: -
CDR3aa: CASSSGRGLTTDTQYF
CDR3nt: TGCGCCAGCAGCTCGGGGAGGGGACTCACCACAGATACGCAGTATTTT

d_gene: -
v_gene: TRBV20-1
j_gene: TRBJ2-3
abundance: many
CDR3aa: CSARDSRPQDTQYF
CDR3nt: TGCAGTGCTAGAGATAGTCGGCCCCAGGATACGCAGTATTTT

d_gene: TRBD2
v_gene: TRBV15
j_gene: TRBJ2-7
abundance: many
CDR3aa: CATSREPGTSGEQYF
CDR3nt: TGTGCCACCAGCAGAGAACCCGGGACTAGCGGAGAGCAGTACTTC

d_gene: TRBD1
v_gene: TRBV29-1
j_gene: TRBJ1-2
abundance: -
CDR3aa: CSVFPGTGSGYTF
CDR3nt: TGCAGCGTTTTTCCCGGGACAGGGTCCGGCTACACCTTC

d_gene: -
v_gene: TRBV2
j_gene: TRBJ2-6
abundance: -
CDR3aa: CASSRESGANVLTF
CDR3nt: TGTGCCAGCAGTAGGGAGTCCGGGGCCAACGTCCTGACTTTC

d_gene: -
v_gene: TRBV10-3
j_gene: TRBJ1-1
abundance: -
CDR3aa: CAISTQGTSAEAFF
CDR3nt: TGTGCCATCAGTACTCAGGGAACGTCAGCCGAAGCTTTCTTT

d_gene: -
v_gene: TRBV24-1
j_gene: TRBJ2-2
abundance: many
CDR3aa: CATSDFTGAGELFF
CDR3nt: TGTGCCACCAGTGATTTCACGGGAGCCGGGGAGCTGTTTTTT

d_gene: TRBD1
v_gene: TRBV24-1
j_gene: TRBJ1-5
abundance: many
CDR3aa: CATSDGGQGDQPQHF
CDR3nt: TGTGCCACCAGTGATGGGGGACAGGGAGATCAGCCCCAGCATTTT

d_gene: -
v_gene: TRBV27
j_gene: TRBJ1-1
abundance: many
CDR3aa: CASSFGAYAVETEAFF
CDR3nt: TGTGCCAGCAGTTTCGGGGCCTACGCAGTTGAGACTGAAGCTTTCTTT

d_gene: -
v_gene: TRBV5-1
j_gene: TRBJ2-1
abundance: few
CDR3aa: CASSLAGDNNEQFF
CDR3nt: TGCGCCAGCAGCTTGGCTGGAGATAACAATGAGCAGTTCTTC

d_gene: -
v_gene: TRBV5-1
j_gene: TRBJ1-5
abundance: -
CDR3aa: CASSLTPGGQPQHF
CDR3nt: TGCGCCAGCAGCTTGACGCCGGGAGGCCAGCCCCAGCATTTT

d_gene: TRBD2
v_gene: TRBV29-1
j_gene: TRBJ2-3
abundance: -
CDR3aa: CSVRGLAGVVTQYF
CDR3nt: TGCAGCGTCCGGGGACTAGCGGGAGTCGTTACGCAGTATTTT

d_gene: -
v_gene: TRBV20-1
j_gene: TRBJ2-1
abundance: -
CDR3aa: CSARELLPTDNEQFF
CDR3nt: TGCAGTGCTAGAGAGCTACTACCGACTGACAATGAGCAGTTCTTC

d_gene: TRBD2
v_gene: TRBV3-1
j_gene: TRBJ2-3
abundance: many
CDR3aa: CASSQIVLAGGWHTQYF
CDR3nt: TGTGCCAGCAGCCAAATAGTACTAGCGGGAGGTTGGCATACGCAGTATTTT

d_gene: -
v_gene: TRBV29-1
j_gene: TRBJ2-1
abundance: many
CDR3aa: CSVRPISYNEQFF
CDR3nt: TGCAGCGTGCGCCCTATATCCTACAATGAGCAGTTCTTC

d_gene: TRBD1
v_gene: TRBV12-3/TRBV12-4
j_gene: TRBJ1-5
abundance: -
CDR3aa: CASSLADRYNQPQHF
CDR3nt: TGTGCCAGCAGTTTAGCGGACAGGTATAATCAGCCCCAGCATTTT

d_gene: TRBD2
v_gene: TRBV7-8
j_gene: TRBJ2-3
abundance: -
CDR3aa: CASSPSTSGYTDTQYF
CDR3nt: TGTGCCAGCAGCCCCTCGACTAGCGGGTATACAGATACGCAGTATTTT

d_gene: TRBD1
v_gene: TRBV7-9
j_gene: TRBJ2-7
abundance: many
CDR3aa: CASSGRDSYEQYF
CDR3nt: TGTGCCAGCAGCGGACGGGACAGCTACGAGCAGTACTTC

d_gene: TRBD2
v_gene: TRBV5-1
j_gene: TRBJ2-3
abundance: many
CDR3aa: CASSSPGSASGDTQYF
CDR3nt: TGCGCCAGCAGCTCACCAGGGAGTGCTAGCGGCGATACGCAGTATTTT

d_gene: TRBD1
v_gene: TRBV27
j_gene: TRBJ2-5
abundance: -
CDR3aa: CASSHRGRETQYF
CDR3nt: TGTGCCAGCAGTCACAGGGGGCGGGAGACCCAGTACTTC

d_gene: TRBD2
v_gene: TRBV12-3/TRBV12-4
j_gene: TRBJ2-1
abundance: -
CDR3aa: CAIRTSVVGEQFF
CDR3nt: TGTGCCATCCGGACTAGCGTAGTCGGTGAGCAGTTCTTC

d_gene: TRBD2
v_gene: TRBV10-3
j_gene: TRBJ2-7
abundance: -
CDR3aa: CAISEAGWNEQYF
CDR3nt: TGTGCCATCAGTGAAGCGGGGTGGAACGAGCAGTACTTC

d_gene: -
v_gene: TRBV5-1
j_gene: TRBJ2-7
abundance: many
CDR3aa: CASSLADGRERQYF
CDR3nt: TGCGCCAGCAGCTTGGCCGATGGAAGGGAACGGCAGTACTTC

d_gene: -
v_gene: TRBV12-3/TRBV12-4
j_gene: TRBJ1-1
abundance: many
CDR3aa: CASSLTAEAFF
CDR3nt: TGTGCCAGCAGCTTGACAGCTGAAGCTTTCTTT

d_gene: -
v_gene: TRBV5-1
j_gene: TRBJ1-4
abundance: -
CDR3aa: CASSLEGTMDEKLFF
CDR3nt: TGCGCCAGCAGCTTGGAAGGGACTATGGATGAAAAACTGTTTTTT

d_gene: TRBD1
v_gene: TRBV20-1
j_gene: TRBJ2-2
abundance: many
CDR3aa: CSAPDRANTGELFF
CDR3nt: TGCAGTGCTCCGGACAGGGCGAACACCGGGGAGCTGTTTTTT

d_gene: -
v_gene: TRBV24-1
j_gene: TRBJ2-2
abundance: few
CDR3aa: CATSDFAGNTGELFF
CDR3nt: TGTGCCACCAGTGATTTTGCCGGGAACACCGGGGAGCTGTTTTTT

d_gene: -
v_gene: TRBV3-1
j_gene: TRBJ1-2
abundance: many
CDR3aa: CASSQDARENGYTF
CDR3nt: TGTGCCAGCAGCCAAGACGCGCGGGAGAATGGCTACACCTTC

d_gene: -
v_gene: TRBV28
j_gene: TRBJ2-5
abundance: -
CDR3aa: CANSWQETQYF
CDR3nt: TGTGCCAACAGTTGGCAAGAGACCCAGTACTTC

d_gene: TRBD2
v_gene: TRBV6-1
j_gene: TRBJ2-2
abundance: few
CDR3aa: CASSGSSGLTGELFF
CDR3nt: TGTGCCAGCAGTGGATCTAGCGGGCTGACCGGGGAGCTGTTTTTT

d_gene: TRBD2
v_gene: TRBV20-1
j_gene: TRBJ2-1
abundance: many
CDR3aa: CSAQRGLAGSYNEQFF
CDR3nt: TGCAGTGCGCAAAGAGGACTAGCTGGATCCTACAATGAGCAGTTCTTC

d_gene: -
v_gene: TRBV2
j_gene: TRBJ1-5
abundance: many
CDR3aa: CASSEDVNQPQHF
CDR3nt: TGTGCCAGCAGTGAAGACGTGAATCAGCCCCAGCATTTT

d_gene: TRBD1
v_gene: TRBV4-1
j_gene: TRBJ2-7
abundance: -
CDR3aa: CASSHRDRDYEQYF
CDR3nt: TGCGCCAGCAGCCATCGGGACAGGGACTACGAGCAGTACTTC

d_gene: TRBD2
v_gene: TRBV5-6
j_gene: TRBJ2-7
abundance: few
CDR3aa: CASSPTTSGSNEQYF
CDR3nt: TGTGCCAGCAGCCCCACGACTAGCGGGAGTAACGAGCAGTACTTC

d_gene: TRBD1
v_gene: TRBV20-1
j_gene: TRBJ1-5
abundance: many
CDR3aa: CSAQGKTGYQPQHF
CDR3nt: TGCAGTGCGCAAGGCAAGACAGGGTACCAGCCCCAGCATTTT

d_gene: -
v_gene: TRBV11-1
j_gene: TRBJ1-2
abundance: -
CDR3aa: CASSPPGKRVYGYTF
CDR3nt: TGTGCCAGCAGCCCGCCGGGCAAAAGGGTCTATGGCTACACCTTC

d_gene: -
v_gene: TRBV29-1
j_gene: TRBJ1-5
abundance: many
CDR3aa: CSAGSKNQPQHF
CDR3nt: TGCAGCGCCGGGTCAAAAAATCAGCCCCAGCATTTT

d_gene: -
v_gene: TRBV25-1
j_gene: TRBJ2-7
abundance: -
CDR3aa: CASSEAGLYEQYF
CDR3nt: TGTGCCAGCAGTGAAGCTGGACTGTACGAGCAGTACTTC

d_gene: -
v_gene: TRBV20-1
j_gene: TRBJ2-1
abundance: many
CDR3aa: CSASRVEEQFF
CDR3nt: TGCAGTGCTAGCAGGGTCGAAGAGCAGTTCTTC

d_gene: -
v_gene: TRBV5-1
j_gene: TRBJ2-7
abundance: -
CDR3aa: CASSDRQGFGEQYF
CDR3nt: TGCGCCAGCAGCGACCGTCAGGGGTTTGGCGAGCAGTACTTC

d_gene: TRBD1
v_gene: TRBV27
j_gene: TRBJ2-3
abundance: -
CDR3aa: CASSLRTGGPEHF
CDR3nt: TGTGCCAGCAGTCTAAGGACAGGGGGCCCGGAACATTTT

d_gene: -
v_gene: TRBV12-3/TRBV12-4
j_gene: TRBJ2-7
abundance: -
CDR3aa: CASSFQTSYEQYF
CDR3nt: TGTGCCAGCAGTTTTCAGACTTCCTACGAGCAGTACTTC

d_gene: -
v_gene: TRBV4-1
j_gene: TRBJ2-1
abundance: many
CDR3aa: CASSQEVDEQFF
CDR3nt: TGCGCCAGCAGCCAAGAGGTGGATGAGCAGTTCTTC

d_gene: -
v_gene: TRBV5-1
j_gene: TRBJ1-1
abundance: many
CDR3aa: CASSPIEGRSEAFF
CDR3nt: TGCGCCAGCAGCCCCATTGAGGGGAGGTCTGAAGCTTTCTTT

d_gene: -
v_gene: TRBV19
j_gene: TRBJ1-1
abundance: many
CDR3aa: CASSILPAGNTEAFF
CDR3nt: TGTGCCAGTAGTATCCTTCCGGCCGGGAACACTGAAGCTTTCTTT

d_gene: -
v_gene: TRBV5-1
j_gene: TRBJ2-2
abundance: many
CDR3aa: CASSLVGLPWGRELFF
CDR3nt: TGCGCCAGCAGCTTGGTAGGACTACCCTGGGGCCGGGAGCTGTTTTTT

d_gene: -
v_gene: TRBV7-8
j_gene: TRBJ1-2
abundance: -
CDR3aa: CASSFGEGGLYTF
CDR3nt: TGTGCCAGCAGCTTCGGGGAGGGTGGGCTCTACACCTTC

d_gene: -
v_gene: TRBV5-1
j_gene: TRBJ1-1
abundance: many
CDR3aa: CASSPDTSNTEAFF
CDR3nt: TGCGCCAGCAGCCCGGACACCTCGAACACTGAAGCTTTCTTT

d_gene: -
v_gene: TRBV7-9
j_gene: TRBJ1-2
abundance: -
CDR3aa: CASRSSYGDTF
CDR3nt: TGTGCCAGCAGGAGTTCCTATGGCGACACCTTC

d_gene: TRBD1
v_gene: TRBV12-3/TRBV12-4
j_gene: TRBJ2-7
abundance: few
CDR3aa: CASSLTGQGTPFYEQYF
CDR3nt: TGTGCCAGCAGTCTAACCGGACAGGGAACCCCCTTCTACGAGCAGTACTTC

d_gene: -
v_gene: TRBV15
j_gene: TRBJ2-1
abundance: -
CDR3aa: CATSRDLLEGQFF
CDR3nt: TGTGCCACCAGCAGAGATCTATTAGAGGGGCAGTTCTTC

d_gene: -
v_gene: TRBV5-1
j_gene: TRBJ2-7
abundance: many
CDR3aa: CASSQAGYYEQYF
CDR3nt: TGCGCCAGCAGCCAAGCAGGGTACTACGAGCAGTACTTC

d_gene: -
v_gene: TRBV5-1
j_gene: TRBJ2-5
abundance: -
CDR3aa: CASSLASVGSVETQYF
CDR3nt: TGCGCCAGCAGCTTGGCAAGCGTGGGGTCGGTTGAGACCCAGTACTTC

d_gene: -
v_gene: TRBV12-3/TRBV12-4
j_gene: TRBJ2-1
abundance: many
CDR3aa: CASSFQMAYSYNEQFF
CDR3nt: TGTGCCAGCAGTTTTCAAATGGCCTACTCCTACAATGAGCAGTTCTTC

d_gene: -
v_gene: TRBV20-1
j_gene: TRBJ2-1
abundance: many
CDR3aa: CSARRSSYNEQFF
CDR3nt: TGCAGCGCCCGCAGGAGCTCCTACAATGAGCAGTTCTTC

d_gene: -
v_gene: TRBV10-3
j_gene: TRBJ1-3
abundance: many
CDR3aa: CAITKGISGNTIYF
CDR3nt: TGTGCCATCACCAAAGGAATATCTGGAAACACCATATATTTT

d_gene: -
v_gene: TRBV20-1
j_gene: TRBJ2-1
abundance: -
CDR3aa: CSASLDSLNEQFF
CDR3nt: TGCAGTGCTAGCTTGGACAGCCTTAATGAGCAGTTCTTC

d_gene: TRBD2
v_gene: TRBV5-1
j_gene: TRBJ2-2
abundance: -
CDR3aa: CASSQGLAGGGTGELFF
CDR3nt: TGCGCCAGCAGCCAGGGACTAGCGGGAGGAGGCACCGGGGAGCTGTTTTTT